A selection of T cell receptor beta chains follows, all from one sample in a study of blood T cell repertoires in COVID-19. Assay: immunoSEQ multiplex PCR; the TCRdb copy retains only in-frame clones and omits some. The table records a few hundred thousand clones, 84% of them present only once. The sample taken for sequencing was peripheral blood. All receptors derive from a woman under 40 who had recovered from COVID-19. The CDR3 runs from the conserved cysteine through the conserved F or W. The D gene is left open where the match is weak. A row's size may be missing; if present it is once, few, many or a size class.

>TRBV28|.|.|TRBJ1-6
CASSPPGDYSPLHF
TGTGCCAGCAGTCCTCCCGGAGATTATTCACCCCTCCACTTT
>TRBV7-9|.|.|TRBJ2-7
CASSPQGSAYEQYF
TGTGCCAGCAGCCCACAGGGTTCGGCCTACGAGCAGTACTTC
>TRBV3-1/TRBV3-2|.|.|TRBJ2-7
CASSQDRVYEQYF
TGTGCCAGCAGCCAAGACAGGGTCTACGAGCAGTACTTC
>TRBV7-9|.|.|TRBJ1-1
CASSLNTEAFF
TGTGCCAGCAGCCTTAACACTGAAGCTTTCTTT
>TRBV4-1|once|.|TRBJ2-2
CASSQQGSGNTGELFF
TGCGCCAGCAGCCAGCAGGGAAGTGGGAACACCGGGGAGCTGTTTTTT
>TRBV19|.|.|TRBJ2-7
CASSFRGKNEQYF
TGTGCCAGTAGTTTTCGGGGGAAGAACGAGCAGTACTTC
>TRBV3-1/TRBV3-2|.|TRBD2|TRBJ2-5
CASSQEVLGLAGDQETQYF
TGTGCCAGCAGCCAAGAAGTTTTAGGGCTAGCGGGGGACCAAGAGACCCAGTACTTC
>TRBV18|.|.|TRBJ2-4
CASSPSPDSTNQYF
TGTGCCAGCTCACCTTCGCCGGACAGTACCAATCAGTACTTC
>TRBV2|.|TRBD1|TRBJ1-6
CASSMDRGGSPLHF
TGTGCCAGCAGCATGGACAGGGGAGGATCACCCCTCCACTTT
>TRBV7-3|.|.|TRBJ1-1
CASSLIGGLNTEAFF
TGTGCCAGCAGCTTAATAGGCGGGTTGAACACTGAAGCTTTCTTT
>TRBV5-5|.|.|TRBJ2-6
CASSLLSPLGANVLTF
TGTGCCAGCAGCTTGCTCTCCCCCCTAGGGGCCAACGTCCTGACTTTC
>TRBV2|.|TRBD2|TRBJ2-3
CASSDSGRGGGTDTQYF
TGTGCCAGCAGTGACAGCGGGAGGGGCGGCGGCACAGATACGCAGTATTTT
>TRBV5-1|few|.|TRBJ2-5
CASSRGISGQRETQYF
TGCGCCAGCAGCCGAGGGATTAGCGGTCAGCGGGAGACCCAGTACTTC
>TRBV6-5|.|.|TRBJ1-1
CASSSGVGRYEAFF
TGTGCCAGCAGTTCCGGGGTTGGTAGGTATGAAGCTTTCTTT
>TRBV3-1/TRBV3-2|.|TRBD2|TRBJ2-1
CASSQPLGLVNEQFF
TGTGCCAGCAGCCAACCTTTAGGACTAGTCAATGAGCAGTTCTTC
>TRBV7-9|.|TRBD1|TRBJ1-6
CASSPTGVGSPLHF
TGTGCCAGCAGCCCTACAGGGGTCGGATCACCCCTCCACTTT
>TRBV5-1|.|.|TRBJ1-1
CASSFPAGRGNTEAFF
TGCGCCAGCAGCTTCCCCGCGGGGAGGGGGAACACTGAAGCTTTCTTT
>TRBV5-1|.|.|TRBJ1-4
CASSYGQTSNEKLFF
TGCGCCAGCAGCTACGGACAGACTTCTAATGAAAAACTGTTTTTT
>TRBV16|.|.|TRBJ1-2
CASSQSPGSNSLYGYTF
TGTGCCAGCAGCCAATCTCCCGGATCAAACAGCCTCTATGGCTACACCTTC
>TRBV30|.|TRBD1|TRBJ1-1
CAWSNGNRGHTEAFF
TGTGCCTGGAGTAACGGTAACAGGGGGCACACTGAAGCTTTCTTT
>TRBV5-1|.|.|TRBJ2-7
CASSLVSGRPYEQYF
TGCGCCAGCAGCTTGGTTAGCGGAAGACCCTACGAGCAGTACTTC
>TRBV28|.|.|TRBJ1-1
CASSLSVGATEAFF
TGTGCCAGCAGTTTGTCCGTCGGAGCGACTGAAGCTTTCTTT
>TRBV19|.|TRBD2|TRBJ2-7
CASSGTSGGWVSYEQYF
TGTGCCAGTAGTGGTACTAGCGGGGGCTGGGTCTCCTACGAGCAGTACTTC
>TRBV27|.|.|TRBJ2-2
CASSFWLADTPGQLFF
TGTGCCAGCAGTTTCTGGTTAGCGGATACCCCCGGGCAGCTGTTTTTT
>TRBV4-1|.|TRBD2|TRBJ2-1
CASSHPTGTSGRLSYNEQFF
TGCGCCAGCAGCCATCCCACCGGGACTAGCGGGAGGTTGTCCTACAATGAGCAGTTCTTC
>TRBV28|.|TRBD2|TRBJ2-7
CASSNLAGAYEQYF
TGTGCCAGCAGCAATCTAGCGGGAGCGTACGAGCAGTACTTC
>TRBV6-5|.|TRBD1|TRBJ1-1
CASSSNYGQGGTEAFF
TGTGCCAGCAGTTCAAACTATGGACAGGGAGGAACTGAAGCTTTCTTT
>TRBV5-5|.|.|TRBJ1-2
CASSSLGASGEGYTF
TGTGCCAGCAGCTCTCTGGGGGCCTCCGGGGAAGGCTACACCTTC
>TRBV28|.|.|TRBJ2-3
CASSLDHSPTRASTQYF
TGTGCCAGCAGTTTGGATCACTCACCGACTAGGGCTAGTACGCAGTATTTT
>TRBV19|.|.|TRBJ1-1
CASSMAVGVYTEAFF
TGTGCCAGTAGTATGGCAGTCGGGGTGTACACTGAAGCTTTCTTT
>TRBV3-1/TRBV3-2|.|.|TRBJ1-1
CAAGGRAAEAFF
TGTGCCGCGGGGGGGAGAGCGGCTGAAGCTTTCTTT
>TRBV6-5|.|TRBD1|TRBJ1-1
CASALGQSNTEAFF
TGTGCCAGCGCCCTGGGACAGTCGAACACTGAAGCTTTCTTT
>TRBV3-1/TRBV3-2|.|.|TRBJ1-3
CASSQVSGTGNTIYF
TGTGCCAGCAGCCAAGTATCGGGGACTGGAAACACCATATATTTT
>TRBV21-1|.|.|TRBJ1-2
CASSKAVDRGVGGYTF
TGTGCCAGCAGCAAAGCTGTCGACAGGGGAGTGGGGGGCTACACCTTC
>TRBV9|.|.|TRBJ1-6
CASSVGGSPLHF
TGTGCCAGCAGCGTAGGGGGCTCGCCCCTCCACTTT
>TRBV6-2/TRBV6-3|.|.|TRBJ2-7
CASSKDRYYEQYF
TGTGCCAGCAGCAAGGACAGATACTACGAGCAGTACTTC
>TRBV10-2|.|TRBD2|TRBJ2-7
CASTLAGGIYEQYF
TGCGCCAGTACCCTAGCGGGAGGAATCTACGAGCAGTACTTC
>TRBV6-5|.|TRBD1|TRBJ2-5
CASRELTGSLETQYF
TGTGCCAGCAGAGAGCTGACAGGGTCACTCGAGACCCAGTACTTC
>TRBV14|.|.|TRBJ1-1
CASSLQANTEAFF
TGTGCCAGCAGCCTACAGGCGAACACTGAAGCTTTCTTT
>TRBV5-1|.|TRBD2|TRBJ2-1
CASSLDLAGDNEQFF
TGCGCCAGCAGCTTGGATCTAGCGGGGGACAATGAGCAGTTCTTC
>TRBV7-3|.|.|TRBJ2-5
CASSLWGGKETQYF
TGTGCCAGCAGCTTATGGGGCGGAAAAGAGACCCAGTACTTC
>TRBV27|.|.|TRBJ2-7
CASSLIGQNYEQYF
TGTGCCAGCAGTTTGATAGGACAGAACTACGAGCAGTACTTC
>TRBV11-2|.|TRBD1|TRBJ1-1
CASSLEGTGANTEAFF
TGTGCCAGCAGCTTAGAAGGGACAGGGGCGAACACTGAAGCTTTCTTT
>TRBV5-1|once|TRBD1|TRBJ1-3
CASSEDRAGNTIYF
TGCGCCAGCAGCGAGGACAGGGCTGGAAACACCATATATTTT
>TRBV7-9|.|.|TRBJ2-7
CASSLTPQRGPYEQYF
TGTGCCAGCAGCTTAACCCCCCAGCGAGGGCCCTACGAGCAGTACTTC
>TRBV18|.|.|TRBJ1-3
CASSPPGQYPGNTIYF
TGTGCCAGCTCACCACCGGGACAATACCCTGGAAACACCATATATTTT
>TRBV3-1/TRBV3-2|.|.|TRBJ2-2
CASSQFGTVTGELFF
TGTGCCAGCAGCCAATTCGGGACTGTCACCGGGGAGCTGTTTTTT
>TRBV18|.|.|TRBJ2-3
CASSPSDSPTDTQYF
TGTGCCAGCTCACCCTCTGACAGCCCGACAGATACGCAGTATTTT
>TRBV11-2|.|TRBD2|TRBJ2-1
CASSTRLAGVYNEQFF
TGTGCCAGCAGCACCCGTCTAGCGGGAGTCTACAATGAGCAGTTCTTC
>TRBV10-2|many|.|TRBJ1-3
CASSVSNTIYF
TGCGCCAGCAGTGTATCAAACACCATATATTTT
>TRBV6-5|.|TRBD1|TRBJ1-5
CASSMDRGEVQPQHF
TGTGCCAGCAGTATGGACAGGGGGGAAGTTCAGCCCCAGCATTTT
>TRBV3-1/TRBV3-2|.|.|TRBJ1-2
CASSQDWGVKGYTF
TGTGCCAGCAGCCAAGATTGGGGGGTGAAAGGCTACACCTTC
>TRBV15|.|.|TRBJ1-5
CATSRDQWNQPQHF
TGTGCCACCAGCAGAGATCAGTGGAATCAGCCCCAGCATTTT
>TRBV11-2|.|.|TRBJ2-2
CASSPDSANTGELFF
TGTGCCAGCAGCCCGGACAGCGCTAACACCGGGGAGCTGTTTTTT